This TCR beta chain was observed in a study of T cell responses to AZD1222 COVID-19 vaccine. Study observations and caveats: Donor demographics were predominantly white British with a female majority; clonal diversity may be underestimated.

Recipients boosted at about 4 weeks or about 12 weeks are pooled. The protocol was immunoSEQ multiplex PCR, while the TCRdb copy is restricted to in-frame clones and leaves out a portion. The sample holds around 100,000 clones; 75% to 90% are singletons and the top ten take roughly 5%. Per germline, CDR1 MNHEY and CDR2 SMNVEV (reference sequence). V was trimmed by 3 bases and J by 10 bases, leaving 13 bases between them. This CDR3 has 14 residues. As concerns this clone: Its target is not known.

The chain is built from TRBV27 and TRBJ1-6; D perhaps matches TRBD1 (5 bases). This specimen was peripheral blood, taken 28 days after the second AZD1222 dose. This TCR came from an adult who received the AZD1222 COVID-19 vaccine. The CDR3 bases are TGTGCCAGCAGTTTTGGGGGAGGGGACTCACCCCTCCACTTT. This sequence encodes CASSFGGGDSPLHF.